This T cell receptor (beta chain) came from a study of T cell responses to AZD1222 COVID-19 vaccine. Here immunoSEQ multiplex PCR was the method, and the copy in TCRdb shows in-frame clones only, minus some. The data show over 120,000 clones, 85% to 95% seen once. The CDR3 runs 13 residues. Germline V CDR1 and CDR2: LNHDA, SQIVND (reference sequence). Between the trimmed V and J ends, which lost 6 bases and 1 base, there was a span of 9 bases. Whole-study findings and limits: Baseline testing showed seropositivity in only six AZD1222 recipients.

A word on this clone: Its antigen remains unknown.

V gene TRBV19 combines with J gene TRBJ1-2; D is perhaps TRBD1 (5 bases). The sequencing here drew on peripheral blood, taken after recovery from COVID-19. The receptor was isolated from an adult who had recovered from COVID-19. In nucleotides, the CDR3 is TGTGCCAGTAGCTGGGACGGTAACTATGGCTACACCTTC. Encoded protein: CASSWDGNYGYTF.